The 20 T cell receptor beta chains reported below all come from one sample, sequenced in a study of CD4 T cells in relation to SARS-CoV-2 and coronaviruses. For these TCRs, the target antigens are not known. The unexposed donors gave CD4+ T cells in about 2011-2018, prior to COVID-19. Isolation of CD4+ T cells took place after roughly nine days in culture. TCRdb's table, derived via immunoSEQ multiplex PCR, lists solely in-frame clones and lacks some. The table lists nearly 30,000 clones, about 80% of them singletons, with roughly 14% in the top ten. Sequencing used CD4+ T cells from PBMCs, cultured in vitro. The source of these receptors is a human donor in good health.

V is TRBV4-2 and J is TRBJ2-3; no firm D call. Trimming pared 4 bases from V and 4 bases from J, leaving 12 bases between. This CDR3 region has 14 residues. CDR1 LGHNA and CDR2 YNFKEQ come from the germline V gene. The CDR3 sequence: CASSLHPTADTQYF. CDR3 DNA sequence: TGTGCCAGCAGCCTCCACCCGACCGCAGATACGCAGTATTTT.

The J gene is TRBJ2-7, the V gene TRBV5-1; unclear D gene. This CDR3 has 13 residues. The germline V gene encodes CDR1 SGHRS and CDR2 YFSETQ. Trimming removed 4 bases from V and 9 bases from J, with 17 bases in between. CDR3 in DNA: TGCGCCAGCAGCCTCGAGGTGGTTGGGGTGCAGTACTTC. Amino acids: CASSLEVVGVQYF.

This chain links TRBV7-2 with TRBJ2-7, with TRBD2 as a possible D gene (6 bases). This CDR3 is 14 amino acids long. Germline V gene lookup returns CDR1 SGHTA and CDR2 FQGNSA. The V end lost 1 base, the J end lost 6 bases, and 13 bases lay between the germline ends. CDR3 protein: CASSLVGSKGEQYF. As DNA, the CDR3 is TGTGCCAGCAGCTTAGTCGGGAGTAAGGGCGAGCAGTACTTC.

The CDR3 protein is CASSSSGTSTDTQYF. The CDR3 nucleotides are TGCGCCAGCAGCTCAAGCGGGACTAGCACAGATACGCAGTATTTT. The J gene is TRBJ2-3, the V gene TRBV5-1; TRBD2 matches 7 bases. This CDR3 has 15 amino acids. Germline values: CDR1 SGHRS, CDR2 YFSETQ. The V segment lost 3 bases and the J segment 0 bases; nucleotides outside the gene matches: 4.

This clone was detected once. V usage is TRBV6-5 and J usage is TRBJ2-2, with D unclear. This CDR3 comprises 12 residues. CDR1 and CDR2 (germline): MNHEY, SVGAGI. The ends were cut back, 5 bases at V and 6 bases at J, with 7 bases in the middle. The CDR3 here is CASSNAAGELFF. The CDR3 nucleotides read TGTGCCAGCAGTAATGCGGCCGGGGAGCTGTTTTTT.

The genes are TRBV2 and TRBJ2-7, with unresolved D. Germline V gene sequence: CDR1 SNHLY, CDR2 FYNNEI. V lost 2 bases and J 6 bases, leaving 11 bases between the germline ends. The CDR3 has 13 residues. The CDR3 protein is CASSERGSVEQYF. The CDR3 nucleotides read TGTGCCAGCAGTGAACGCGGTTCTGTCGAGCAGTACTTC.

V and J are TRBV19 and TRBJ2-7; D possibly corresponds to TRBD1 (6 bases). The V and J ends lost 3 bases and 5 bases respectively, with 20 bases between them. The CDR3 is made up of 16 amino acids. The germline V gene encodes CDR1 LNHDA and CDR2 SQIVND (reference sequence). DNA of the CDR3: TGTGCCAGTAGTATTACAGGGAACCTAAGACCGAACGAGCAGTACTTC. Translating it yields CASSITGNLRPNEQYF.

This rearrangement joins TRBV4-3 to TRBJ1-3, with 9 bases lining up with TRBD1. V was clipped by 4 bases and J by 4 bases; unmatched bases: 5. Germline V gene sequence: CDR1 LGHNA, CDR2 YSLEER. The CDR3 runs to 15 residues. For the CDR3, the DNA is TGCGCCAGCAGCCTGGGACAGGGCGCCGGAAACACCATATATTTT. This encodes CASSLGQGAGNTIYF.

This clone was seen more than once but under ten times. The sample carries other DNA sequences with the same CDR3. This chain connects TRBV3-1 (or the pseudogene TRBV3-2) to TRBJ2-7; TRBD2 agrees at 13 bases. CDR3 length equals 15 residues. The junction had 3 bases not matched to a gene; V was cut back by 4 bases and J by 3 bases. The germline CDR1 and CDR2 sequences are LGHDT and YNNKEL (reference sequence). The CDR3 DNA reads TGTGCCAGCAGCCCCCGGACTAGCGGGAGCTACGAGCAGTACTTC. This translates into CASSPRTSGSYEQYF.

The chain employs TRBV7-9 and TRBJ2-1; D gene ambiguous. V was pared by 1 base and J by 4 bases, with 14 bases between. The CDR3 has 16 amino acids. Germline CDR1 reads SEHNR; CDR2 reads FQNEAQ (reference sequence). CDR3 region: CASSLDDWDQYNEQFF. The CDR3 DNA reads TGTGCCAGCAGCTTAGACGATTGGGATCAGTACAATGAGCAGTTCTTC.

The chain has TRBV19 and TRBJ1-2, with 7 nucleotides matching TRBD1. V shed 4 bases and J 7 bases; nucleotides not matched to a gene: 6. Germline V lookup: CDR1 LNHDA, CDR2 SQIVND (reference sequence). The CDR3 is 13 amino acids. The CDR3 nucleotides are TGTGCCAGTAGTAGAGACAGGGTGAGTGGCTACACCTTC. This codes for CASSRDRVSGYTF.

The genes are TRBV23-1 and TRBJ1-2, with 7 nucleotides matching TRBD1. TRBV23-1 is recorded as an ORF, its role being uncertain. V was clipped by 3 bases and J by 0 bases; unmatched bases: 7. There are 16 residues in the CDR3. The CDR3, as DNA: TGCGCCAGCAGTCACCCTCGGGACAGAGCTAACTATGGCTACACCTTC. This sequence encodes CASSHPRDRANYGYTF.

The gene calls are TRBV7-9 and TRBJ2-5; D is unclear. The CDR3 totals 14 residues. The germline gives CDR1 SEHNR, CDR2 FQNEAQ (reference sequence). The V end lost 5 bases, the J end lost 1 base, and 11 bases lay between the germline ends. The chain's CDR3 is CASSPLGSQETQYF. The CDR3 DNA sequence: TGTGCCAGCAGCCCATTAGGTTCCCAAGAGACCCAGTACTTC. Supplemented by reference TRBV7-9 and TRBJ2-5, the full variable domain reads DTGVSQNPRHKITKRGQNVTFRCDPISEHNRLYWYRQTLGQGPEFLTYFQNEAQLEKSRLLSDRFSAERPKGSFSTLEIQRTEQGDSAMYLCASSPLGSQETQYFGPGTRLLVL.

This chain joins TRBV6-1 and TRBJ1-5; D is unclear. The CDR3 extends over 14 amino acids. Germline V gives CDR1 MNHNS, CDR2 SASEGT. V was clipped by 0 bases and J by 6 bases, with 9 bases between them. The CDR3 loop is CASSEALRGQPQHF. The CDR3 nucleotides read TGTGCCAGCAGTGAAGCCTTGCGGGGTCAGCCCCAGCATTTT.

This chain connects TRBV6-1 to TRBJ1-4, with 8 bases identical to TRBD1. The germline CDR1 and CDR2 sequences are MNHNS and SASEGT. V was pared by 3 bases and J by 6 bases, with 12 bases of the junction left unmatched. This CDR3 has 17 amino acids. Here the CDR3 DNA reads TGTGCCAGCAGTGATCGGCTGGGGCCAGGGGGCTATGAAAAACTGTTTTTT. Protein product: CASSDRLGPGGYEKLFF.

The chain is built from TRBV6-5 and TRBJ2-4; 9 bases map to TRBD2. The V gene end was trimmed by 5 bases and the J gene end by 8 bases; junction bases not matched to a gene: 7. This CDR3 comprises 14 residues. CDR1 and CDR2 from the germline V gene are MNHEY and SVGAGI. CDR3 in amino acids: CASSTTSGVDIQYF. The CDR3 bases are TGTGCCAGCAGTACGACTAGCGGTGTGGACATTCAGTACTTC.

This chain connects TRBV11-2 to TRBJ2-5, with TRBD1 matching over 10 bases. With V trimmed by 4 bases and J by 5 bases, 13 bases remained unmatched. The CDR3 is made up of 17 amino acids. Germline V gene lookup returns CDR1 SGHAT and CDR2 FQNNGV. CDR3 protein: CASSSTGGEGRKETQYF. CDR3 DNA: TGTGCCAGCAGCTCGACAGGGGGCGAGGGGCGCAAGGAGACCCAGTACTTC. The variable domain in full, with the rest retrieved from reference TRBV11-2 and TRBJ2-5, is EAGVAQSPRYKIIEKRQSVAFWCNPISGHATLYWYQQILGQGPKLLIQFQNNGVVDDSQLPKDRFSAERLKGVDSTLKIQPAKLEDSAVYLCASSSTGGEGRKETQYFGPGTRLLVL.

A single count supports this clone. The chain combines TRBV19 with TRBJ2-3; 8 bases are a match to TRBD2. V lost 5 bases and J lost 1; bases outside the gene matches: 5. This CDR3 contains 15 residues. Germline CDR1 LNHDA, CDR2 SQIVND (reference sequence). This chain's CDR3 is CASSPLAGGTDTQYF. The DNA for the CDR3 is TGTGCCAGTAGTCCCCTAGCGGGTGGCACAGATACGCAGTATTTT.

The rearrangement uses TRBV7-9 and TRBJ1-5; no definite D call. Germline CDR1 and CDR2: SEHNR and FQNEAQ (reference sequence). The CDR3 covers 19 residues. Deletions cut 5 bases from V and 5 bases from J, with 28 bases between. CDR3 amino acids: CASSLPYPRGRNMDQPQHF. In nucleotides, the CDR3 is TGTGCCAGCAGCCTCCCTTACCCGAGAGGTCGTAATATGGATCAGCCCCAGCATTTT. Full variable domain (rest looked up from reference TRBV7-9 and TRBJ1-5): DTGVSQNPRHKITKRGQNVTFRCDPISEHNRLYWYRQTLGQGPEFLTYFQNEAQLEKSRLLSDRFSAERPKGSFSTLEIQRTEQGDSAMYLCASSLPYPRGRNMDQPQHFGDGTRLSIL.

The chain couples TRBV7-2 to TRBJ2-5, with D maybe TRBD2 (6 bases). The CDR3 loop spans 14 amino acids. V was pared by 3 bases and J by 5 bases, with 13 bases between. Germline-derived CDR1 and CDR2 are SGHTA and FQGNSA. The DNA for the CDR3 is TGTGCCAGCAGCTTGGGGGGAAAGATTGAGACCCAGTACTTC. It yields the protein CASSLGGKIETQYF.